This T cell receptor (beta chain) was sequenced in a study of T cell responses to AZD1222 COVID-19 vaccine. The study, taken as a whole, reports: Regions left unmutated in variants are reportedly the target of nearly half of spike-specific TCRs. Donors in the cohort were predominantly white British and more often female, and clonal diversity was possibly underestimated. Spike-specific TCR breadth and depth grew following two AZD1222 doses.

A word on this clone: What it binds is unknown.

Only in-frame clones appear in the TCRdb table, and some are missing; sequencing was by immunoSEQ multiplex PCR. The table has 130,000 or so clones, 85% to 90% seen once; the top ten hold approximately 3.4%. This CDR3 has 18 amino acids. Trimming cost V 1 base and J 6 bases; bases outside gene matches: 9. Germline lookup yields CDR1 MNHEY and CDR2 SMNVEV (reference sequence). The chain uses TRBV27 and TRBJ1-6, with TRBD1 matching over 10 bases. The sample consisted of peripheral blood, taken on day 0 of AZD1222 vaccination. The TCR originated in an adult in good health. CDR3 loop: CASSLLVTGGAGNSPLHF. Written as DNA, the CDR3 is TGTGCCAGCAGTTTATTGGTGACAGGGGGCGCGGGTAATTCACCCCTCCACTTT.